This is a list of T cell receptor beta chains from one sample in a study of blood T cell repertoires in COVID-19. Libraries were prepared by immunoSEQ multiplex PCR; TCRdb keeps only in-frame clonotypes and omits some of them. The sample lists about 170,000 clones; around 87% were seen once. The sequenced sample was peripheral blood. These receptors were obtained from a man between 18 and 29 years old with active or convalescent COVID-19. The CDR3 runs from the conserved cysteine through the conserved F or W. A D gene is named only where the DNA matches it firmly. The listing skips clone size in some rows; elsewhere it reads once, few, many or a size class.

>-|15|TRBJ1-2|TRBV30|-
TGTGCCTGGAGTGTACCTGGGGCCGGGGGGTATGGCTACACCTTC
CAWSVPGAGGYGYTF
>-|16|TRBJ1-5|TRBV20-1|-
TGCAGTGCTAGTAGGCTGACAGCTAACAGCAATCAGCCCCAGCATTTT
CSASRLTANSNQPQHF
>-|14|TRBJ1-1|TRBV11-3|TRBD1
TGTGCCAGCAGCGTACGACAGGGTACGGCTGAAGCTTTCTTT
CASSVRQGTAEAFF
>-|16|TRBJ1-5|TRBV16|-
TGTGCCAGCAGCCAATCAAGGGGGGGCTCTAATCAGCCCCAGCATTTT
CASSQSRGGSNQPQHF
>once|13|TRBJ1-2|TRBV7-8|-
TGTGCCAGCAGTGATCCGGGTGGGTGGTTCTACACCTTC
CASSDPGGWFYTF
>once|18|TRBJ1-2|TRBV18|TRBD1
TGTGCCAGCGGATCACCACTCTCGACAGGGGGTCTTGGTTATGGCTACACCTTC
CASGSPLSTGGLGYGYTF
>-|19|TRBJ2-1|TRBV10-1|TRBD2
TGCGCCAGCAGTCCAACGCAAGACCTAGCGGGGGGTCCACGAGATGAGCAGTTCTTC
CASSPTQDLAGGPRDEQFF
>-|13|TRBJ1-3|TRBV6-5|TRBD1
TGTGCCAGCACAACAGGGGCTGGAAACACCATATATTTT
CASTTGAGNTIYF
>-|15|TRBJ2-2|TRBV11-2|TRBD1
TGTGCCAGCACCATCACACAGGGGAGTACCGGGGAGCTGTTTTTT
CASTITQGSTGELFF
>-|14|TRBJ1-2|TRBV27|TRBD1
TGTGCCAGCAGGACTACGACAGGGAACTATGGCTACACCTTC
CASRTTTGNYGYTF
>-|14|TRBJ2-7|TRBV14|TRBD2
TGTGCCAGCAGCCGAGCGGGAGGGGCCTACGAGCAGTACTTC
CASSRAGGAYEQYF
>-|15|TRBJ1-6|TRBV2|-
TGTGCCAGCAGTGAGTGGGGGACATCGAATTCACCCCTCCACTTT
CASSEWGTSNSPLHF
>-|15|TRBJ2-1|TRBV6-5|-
TGTGCCAGCAGTTACTCGGCGGGGATGAACAATGAGCAGTTCTTC
CASSYSAGMNNEQFF
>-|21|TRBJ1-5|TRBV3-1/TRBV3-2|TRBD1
TGTGCCAGCAGCCAAGATCGTTATACGGGACAGACAACTAATAGCAATCAGCCCCAGCATTTT
CASSQDRYTGQTTNSNQPQHF
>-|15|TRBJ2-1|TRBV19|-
TGTGCCAGTAGTATTGCGTGGAGCTCCTACAATGAGCAGTTCTTC
CASSIAWSSYNEQFF
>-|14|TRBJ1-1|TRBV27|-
TGTGCCAGCAGTTTTCAGGGGATGAACACTGAAGCTTTCTTT
CASSFQGMNTEAFF
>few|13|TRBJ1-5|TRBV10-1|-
TGCGCCAGCAGTGACCCCAAATATCAGCCCCAGCATTTT
CASSDPKYQPQHF
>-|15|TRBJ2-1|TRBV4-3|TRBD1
TGCGCCAGCAGCCAAGAGGGACAGTCCGACAATGAGCAGTTCTTC
CASSQEGQSDNEQFF
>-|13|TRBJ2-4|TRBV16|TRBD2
TGTGCCAGCAGCCCGGAGGGAGGGAACATTCAGTACTTC
CASSPEGGNIQYF
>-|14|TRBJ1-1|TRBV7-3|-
TGTGCCAGCAGCTTAGGCAGGGGGAACACTGAAGCTTTCTTT
CASSLGRGNTEAFF
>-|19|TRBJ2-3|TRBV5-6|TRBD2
TGTGCCAGCAGCCGAGAGAGGACTAGCGGGGGCTCAATGGGAGATACGCAGTATTTT
CASSRERTSGGSMGDTQYF
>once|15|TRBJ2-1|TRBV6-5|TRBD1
TGTGCCAGCAGTCGACCGGGACAGGGGACAAATGAGCAGTTCTTC
CASSRPGQGTNEQFF
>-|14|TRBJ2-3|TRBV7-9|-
TGTGCCAGCAGACCGAACGGGGGCACAGATACGCAGTATTTT
CASRPNGGTDTQYF
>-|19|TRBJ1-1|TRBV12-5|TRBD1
TGTGCTAGTGGTTTGGTCCGTTGGGACCAGACAGGGCCGAACACTGAAGCTTTCTTT
CASGLVRWDQTGPNTEAFF
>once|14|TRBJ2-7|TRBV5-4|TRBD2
TGTGCCAGCGAGGAGGCGGGAGAACCTTACGAGCAGTACTTC
CASEEAGEPYEQYF
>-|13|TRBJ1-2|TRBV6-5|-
TGTGCCAGCAGTCGCCAGAAGGGGGGGGGCTACACCTTC
CASSRQKGGGYTF
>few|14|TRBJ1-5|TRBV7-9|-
TGTGCCAGCAGCACCGACGGAGGCAATCAGCCCCAGCATTTT
CASSTDGGNQPQHF
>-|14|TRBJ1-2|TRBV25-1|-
TGTGCCAGCAGGGGCGGGGGGGCAGAGGGCGGCTACACCTTC
CASRGGGAEGGYTF
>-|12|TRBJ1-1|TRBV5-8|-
TGTGCCAGCAGCTTGGGGCAGGGGAAAGCTTTCTTT
CASSLGQGKAFF
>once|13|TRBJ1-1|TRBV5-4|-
TGTGCCAGCAGCTTTGGGAGGGGGACTGAAGCTTTCTTT
CASSFGRGTEAFF
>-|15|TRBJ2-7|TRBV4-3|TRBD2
TGCGCCAGCAGCCAAGGTCTAGCGGGGGCCTACGAGCAGTACTTC
CASSQGLAGAYEQYF
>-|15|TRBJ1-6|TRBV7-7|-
TGTGCCAGCAGCTTAGACAGGTCCTATAATTCACCCCTCCACTTT
CASSLDRSYNSPLHF
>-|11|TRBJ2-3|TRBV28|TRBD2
TGTGCCAGCACCGCGGGAGGGAAGCAGTATTTT
CASTAGGKQYF
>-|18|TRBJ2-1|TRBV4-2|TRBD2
TGTGCCAGCAGCCAAAAAGCGGGGGGCCCGAGCTCCTACAATGAGCAGTTCTTC
CASSQKAGGPSSYNEQFF
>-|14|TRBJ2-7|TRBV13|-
TGTGCCAGCACCCCCTTCAACACGGGCTACGAGCAGTACTTC
CASTPFNTGYEQYF
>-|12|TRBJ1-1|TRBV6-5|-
TGTGCCAGCAGTTACTCGAGAGGAAAAACTTTCTTT
CASSYSRGKTFF
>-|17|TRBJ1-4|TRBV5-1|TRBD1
TGCGCCAGCAGCTTGGTAGGACAGGGAGGCACTAATGAAAAACTGTTTTTT
CASSLVGQGGTNEKLFF
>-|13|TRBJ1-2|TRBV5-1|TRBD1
TGCGCCAGCAGCCCCGAGGGGGCGGGTGGCTACACCTTC
CASSPEGAGGYTF
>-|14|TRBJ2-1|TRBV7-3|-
TGTGCCAGCGGGCTCGGGGGCTCCTACAATGAGCAGTTCTTC
CASGLGGSYNEQFF
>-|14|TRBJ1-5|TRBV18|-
TGTGCCAGCTCACTCGAACATAGCAATCAGCCCCAGCATTTT
CASSLEHSNQPQHF
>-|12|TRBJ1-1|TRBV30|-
TGTGCCTGGACCGCGTATAACACTGAAGCTTTCTTT
CAWTAYNTEAFF
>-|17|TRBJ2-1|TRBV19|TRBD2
TGTGCCAGTAGTTCGGGACTAGCGGGGATTTCCCTCGATGAGCAGTTCTTC
CASSSGLAGISLDEQFF
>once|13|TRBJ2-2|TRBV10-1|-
TGCGCCAGCAGTGAGCGGGGAATCGGGGAGCTGTTTTTT
CASSERGIGELFF
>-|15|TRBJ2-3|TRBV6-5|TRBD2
TGTGCCAGCAGTTTTCCAGCGGGAGGCACAGATACGCAGTATTTT
CASSFPAGGTDTQYF
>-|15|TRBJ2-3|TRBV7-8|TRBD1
TGTGCCAGCAGCTACCTAGACAGGGCCGCAGATACGCAGTATTTT
CASSYLDRAADTQYF
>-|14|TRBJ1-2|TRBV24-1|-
TGTGCCACCAGTGATCGCGGTGAGACTTCTGGCTACACCTTC
CATSDRGETSGYTF
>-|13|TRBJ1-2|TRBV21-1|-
TGTGCCATACAGAATCAGGTTCTCTATGGCTACACCTTC
CAIQNQVLYGYTF
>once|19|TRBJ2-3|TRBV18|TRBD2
TGTGCCAGCTCACCACCATTGACTAGCGGGACTTGGTCCCCAGATACGCAGTATTTT
CASSPPLTSGTWSPDTQYF
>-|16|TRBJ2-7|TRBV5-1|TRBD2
TGCGCCAGCAGCTCCATCTCTAGCGGAGCTGGGTACGAGCAGTACTTC
CASSSISSGAGYEQYF
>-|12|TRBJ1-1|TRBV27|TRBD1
TGTGCCAGCGCAGGGGGCTGGGCTGAAGCTTTCTTT
CASAGGWAEAFF
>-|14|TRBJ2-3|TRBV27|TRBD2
TGTGCCAGCAGTTTTAGCGGGCTCACAGATACGCAGTATTTT
CASSFSGLTDTQYF
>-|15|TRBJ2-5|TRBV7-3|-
TGTGCCAGCAGCTTAAGGGGGCGGAGAGAGGAGACCCAGTACTTC
CASSLRGRREETQYF
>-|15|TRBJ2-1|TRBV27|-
TGTGCCAGCAGTTTAGGGGGGGCGTACGTCAATGAGCAGTTCTTC
CASSLGGAYVNEQFF
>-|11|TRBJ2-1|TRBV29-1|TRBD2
TGCACCATGGGGACGCGGGGGGAGCAGTTCTTC
CTMGTRGEQFF
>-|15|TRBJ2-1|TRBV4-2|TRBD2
TGTGCCAGCAGCCAAGAGCGGGAGTCATACAATGAGCAGTTCTTC
CASSQERESYNEQFF